The present T cell receptor (beta chain) was sequenced within a study of CD8 T cells in Susac syndrome. General study results and limits: TCR sequencing and HLA analysis covered a relatively small number of individuals.

Notes on this clonotype: Its specificity is not known.

Controls matched for age and sex were healthy donors. It was negative isolation that provided the CD8+ and CD4+ T cells, whereas TEMRA cells were enriched by FACS. V lost 4 bases to trimming and J lost 5 bases; unmatched junction nucleotides: 11. CDR1 and CDR2 from the germline V gene are SGHDN and FVKESK. The CDR3 runs 16 residues. Random hexamers were used to reverse transcribe an amount of about 0.45 to 1 ug RNA. TCRdb fed the immunoSEQ multiplex PCR reads into MiXCR, producing one record per CDR3 protein. The data hold approximately 160,000 distinct CDR3 sequences, with roughly nine tenths observed a single time.

V is TRBV14 and J is TRBJ2-7; 10 bases are shared with TRBD2. Sequenced: CD4+ T cells from PBMCs. The clonotype comes from a human donor in good health. CDR3 DNA sequence: TGTGCCAGCAGCCCAATCCCCCTAGCGGGAGTGCACGAGCAGTACTTC. Protein: CASSPIPLAGVHEQYF.